This is a list of T cell receptor beta chains from one sample in a study of T-cell memory formation after mild COVID-19. Each CDR3 protein is one row after TCRdb ran MiXCR on the 5' RACE reads. The top ten hold roughly a fifth of the sample, which has about 320,000 distinct CDR3 sequences, roughly an eighth seen once. The specimen sequenced was PBMCs or a T cell subset sorted from them (not recorded which). These receptors all come from a man aged 18 to 35 who had mild COVID-19 (a few samples of this study predate the infection). Cell type and time point are not known. Both conserved end residues are part of each CDR3. D genes are given only for firm matches. Expanded clones get a size class; other rows say once, few or many, or leave the size out.

clone_size	j_call	d_call	v_call	cdr3_nt	cdr3_aa
few	TRBJ2-1	.	TRBV7-2	TGTGCCAGCAGCTTCACGACTAGCAATGAGCAGTTCTTC	CASSFTTSNEQFF
many	TRBJ2-3	TRBD2	TRBV10-3	TGTGCCATCACGACTAGCGGGGAGAGCACAGATACGCAGTATTTT	CAITTSGESTDTQYF
many	TRBJ1-2	.	TRBV3-1	TGTGCCAGCAGCCAAACAGGGACCAGTCCGGGAGGCTACACCTTC	CASSQTGTSPGGYTF
few	TRBJ2-3	.	TRBV6-2/TRBV6-3	TGTGCCAGCAGCACGGAGGGGGATACGCAGTATTTT	CASSTEGDTQYF
.	TRBJ1-1	.	TRBV5-1	TGCGCCAGCAGCTTGTGGACAAAGGAGAACACTGAAGCTTTCTTT	CASSLWTKENTEAFF
many	TRBJ1-5	.	TRBV12-3/TRBV12-4	TGTGCCAGCAGCTTAAGGGAGAATCAGCCCCAGCATTTT	CASSLRENQPQHF
few	TRBJ2-5	.	TRBV7-7	TGTGCCAGCAGCCTAGACGGGTTATTGGGAAACCAGTACTTC	CASSLDGLLGNQYF
many	TRBJ2-7	.	TRBV7-9	TGTGCCAGCAGCTTAACCGACCCATCCTACGAGCAGTACTTC	CASSLTDPSYEQYF
.	TRBJ2-3	.	TRBV6-6	TGTGCCAGCAGTTCCCGAACTAGCTCCGATACGCAGTATTTT	CASSSRTSSDTQYF
.	TRBJ2-5	.	TRBV7-6	TGTGCCAGCAGCTTATCAGACTACCAAGAGACCCAGTACTTC	CASSLSDYQETQYF
.	TRBJ2-5	.	TRBV6-2/TRBV6-3	TGTGCCAGCAGCCTCACGGGCCCCGGGACCCAGTACTTC	CASSLTGPGTQYF
.	TRBJ2-3	TRBD2	TRBV4-3	TGCGCCAGCAGCCAAGGACTAGCGGGGGGGGTCGAGACGCAGTATTTT	CASSQGLAGGVETQYF
.	TRBJ1-1	.	TRBV29-1	TGCAGCGTTACAGGGAGAGGCACTGAAGCTTTCTTT	CSVTGRGTEAFF
few	TRBJ2-1	TRBD2	TRBV7-9	TGTGCCAGCAGCTTATTGGCTAGCGGGGGATACAATGAGCAGTTCTTC	CASSLLASGGYNEQFF
.	TRBJ1-2	.	TRBV15	TGTGCCACCAGCAGTAGGGGGGCGCAGGGCTACACCTTC	CATSSRGAQGYTF
.	TRBJ1-5	.	TRBV7-2	TGTGCCAGCAGCCCGAGAAGCATCGGTCGGGGTCCCCAGCATTTT	CASSPRSIGRGPQHF
few	TRBJ1-2	.	TRBV29-1	TGCAGCGTTCGGCGCGGGAACTATGGCTACACCTTC	CSVRRGNYGYTF
.	TRBJ2-3	.	TRBV20-1	TGCAGTGCGCCTGGAGGTGGACGACTCCCCGGCCCCACAGATACGCAGTATTTT	CSAPGGGRLPGPTDTQYF
.	TRBJ1-1	.	TRBV12-3/TRBV12-4	TGTGCCAGCACGATGATGGGACACCCCTCGGCTGAAGCTTTCTTT	CASTMMGHPSAEAFF
once	TRBJ2-1	.	TRBV5-1	TGCGCCAGCAGCTCCGGACAGTCATTAGGTGAGCAGTTCTTC	CASSSGQSLGEQFF
many	TRBJ1-4	TRBD1	TRBV4-1	TGCGCCAGCAGCCAAGAAAACAGGGGTTTTGAAAAACTGTTTTTT	CASSQENRGFEKLFF
.	TRBJ2-1	.	TRBV12-3/TRBV12-4	TGTGCCAGCGGGGGCGGTGAGCAGTTCTTC	CASGGGEQFF
.	TRBJ2-7	TRBD1	TRBV7-9	TGTGCCAGCAGCTCTCTCCCGGGACAGGGCAACGAGCAGTACTTC	CASSSLPGQGNEQYF
few	TRBJ1-4	.	TRBV27	TGTGCCAGCAGTCAAGTCGGGGGAAAACTGTTTTTT	CASSQVGGKLFF
.	TRBJ1-4	.	TRBV7-9	TGTGCCAGCAGCCGGGGAGCTAATGAAAAACTGTTTTTT	CASSRGANEKLFF
few	TRBJ2-7	.	TRBV19	TGTGCCAGTAGTATCCGAGGGGACGTGCGCGAGCAGTACTTC	CASSIRGDVREQYF
few	TRBJ2-3	.	TRBV12-3/TRBV12-4	TGTGCCAGCAGCCTGGACCACTGGAGGACAGATACGCAGTATTTT	CASSLDHWRTDTQYF
.	TRBJ2-3	.	TRBV19	TGTGCCAGTAAGCTGCGGGGCGCAGATACGCAGTATTTT	CASKLRGADTQYF
few	TRBJ2-1	TRBD1	TRBV12-3/TRBV12-4	TGTGCCAGCAAACTTGACAGGGGAGACTACAATGAGCAGTTCTTC	CASKLDRGDYNEQFF
.	TRBJ2-3	.	TRBV10-1	TGCGCCAGCAGTAACAAGCCCACAGATACGCAGTATTTT	CASSNKPTDTQYF
.	TRBJ2-1	.	TRBV7-3	TGTGCCAGCAGCTTTGACGGACCACCAATCTCCTACAATGAGCAGTTCTTC	CASSFDGPPISYNEQFF
few	TRBJ1-5	.	TRBV6-7	TGTGCCAGCACCCCCAACGGGGCGAATCAGCCCCAGCATTTT	CASTPNGANQPQHF
few	TRBJ2-2	.	TRBV7-2	TGTGCCAGCAGCTTAGCCACCCCGACCTGGACCGGGGAGCTGTTTTTT	CASSLATPTWTGELFF
few	TRBJ2-3	.	TRBV5-6	TGTGCCAGCAGCTTACCGGGGGGCAGGGTAGATACGCAGTATTTT	CASSLPGGRVDTQYF
few	TRBJ2-5	.	TRBV4-2	TGTGCCAGCAGCCAAGGACGGCAGCAAGAGACCCAGTACTTC	CASSQGRQQETQYF
few	TRBJ2-3	.	TRBV5-1	TGCGCCAGCAGCGCCCGGGATTCTAGCACAGATACGCAGTATTTT	CASSARDSSTDTQYF
few	TRBJ2-4	TRBD2	TRBV20-1	TGCAGTGCTAGAGCTCCCGGGACTAGCGGGATAGCCAAAAACATTCAGTACTTC	CSARAPGTSGIAKNIQYF
.	TRBJ2-5	TRBD2	TRBV6-5	TGTGCCAGCAGCTTGACTAGCGGACGGGAGACCCAGTACTTC	CASSLTSGRETQYF
many	TRBJ2-3	TRBD2	TRBV7-3	TGTGCCAGCAGCTTAGGTGCTAGCGGGGACACAGATACGCAGTATTTT	CASSLGASGDTDTQYF
few	TRBJ2-7	TRBD2	TRBV6-2/TRBV6-3	TGTGCCAGCAGTTACCAGCGGGGGGATTCCTACGAGCAGTACTTC	CASSYQRGDSYEQYF
few	TRBJ1-1	.	TRBV4-1	TGCGCCAGCAGCCAGGCCTCTCACGCATCGAAGGAAGCTTTCTTT	CASSQASHASKEAFF
few	TRBJ1-2	.	TRBV6-2/TRBV6-3	TGTGCCAGCAGTTACTCGGGCGGACGTGGCTACACCTTC	CASSYSGGRGYTF
.	TRBJ2-1	TRBD1	TRBV9	TGTGCCAGCAGCGCCCTTCCATTTAACCCCGGGGACAGGGTCAATGAGCAGTTCTTC	CASSALPFNPGDRVNEQFF
few	TRBJ2-3	TRBD2	TRBV20-1	TGCAGTGCTAGAGGGGCTAGCGGGGGAAGCACAGATACGCAGTATTTT	CSARGASGGSTDTQYF
.	TRBJ1-5	.	TRBV4-2	TGTGCCAGCAGCCAAGTTGACAGATCAAATCAGCCCCAGCATTTT	CASSQVDRSNQPQHF
.	TRBJ2-6	.	TRBV21-1	TGTGCCAGCAGCAAAGCACTCCGGGACAGACACGCAAGCTCTGGGGCCAACGTCCTGACTTTC	CASSKALRDRHASSGANVLTF
.	TRBJ1-1	TRBD1	TRBV19	TGTGCCAGTAGTCCTAACAGGGGGCCGAGGAACACTGAAGCTTTCTTT	CASSPNRGPRNTEAFF